Presented here are 21 T cell receptor beta chains from one specimen sequenced in a study of blood T cell repertoires in COVID-19. Sequencing used immunoSEQ multiplex PCR; TCRdb keeps in-frame clones, though not all of them. The sample has some 170,000 clones; roughly 79% are singletons. Source material: peripheral blood. The source is a woman in her 70s with acute or convalescent COVID-19.

The V gene is TRBV15, the J gene TRBJ2-1; D perhaps matches TRBD2 (5 bases). Germline V gene lookup returns CDR1 LNHNV and CDR2 YYDKDF (reference sequence). V was cut by 1 base and J by 6 bases, with 10 bases left in between. The CDR3 is made up of 14 amino acids. The CDR3 loop reads CATSRADYPNEQFF. The CDR3 region has the DNA TGTGCCACCAGCAGAGCAGACTACCCCAATGAGCAGTTCTTC.

The chain joins TRBV10-1 to TRBJ2-1; 15 bases match TRBD2. Germline V lookup: CDR1 WNHNN, CDR2 SYGVQD (reference sequence). Trimming cost V 6 bases and J 0 bases; bases outside gene matches: 9. The length of the CDR3 is 19 residues. CDR3 amino acids: CASSQGTSGRKYSYNEQFF. The DNA of the CDR3 is TGCGCCAGCAGCCAAGGGACTAGCGGGAGGAAATACTCCTACAATGAGCAGTTCTTC.

CDR3 coding DNA: TGTGCCAGCCGACCGGGGGGTGAGACCCAGTACTTC. Translated: CASRPGGETQYF. This chain joins TRBV28 and TRBJ2-5; 7 nucleotides align to TRBD2. Germline V gene sequence: CDR1 MDHEN, CDR2 SYDVKM. The CDR3 covers 12 residues. The trim removed 8 bases at V and 5 bases at J, leaving 5 bases unmatched.

The chain employs TRBV5-1 and TRBJ2-2; D unresolved. The germline CDR1 and CDR2 sequences are SGHRS and YFSETQ. V dropped 4 bases and J dropped 7 bases, with 5 bases sitting between them. This CDR3 region has 11 residues. The CDR3 DNA reads TGCGCCAGCAGCCTAAACGGGGAGCTGTTTTTT. It codes for CASSLNGELFF. The variable domain in full, with the rest retrieved from reference TRBV5-1 and TRBJ2-2, is KAGVTQTPRYLIKTRGQQVTLSCSPISGHRSVSWYQQTPGQGLQFLFEYFSETQRNKGNFPGRFSGRQFSNSRSEMNVSTLELGDSALYLCASSLNGELFFGEGSRLTVL.

This clone was picked up a small number of times. The chain recombines TRBV12-3 or TRBV12-4 with TRBJ1-1; D unresolved. The CDR3 covers 12 residues. Between the trimmed V and J ends, which lost 6 bases and 7 bases, there was a span of 12 bases. DNA for the CDR3: TGTGCCAGCAGCCCCACGGGTCGTGAAGCTTTCTTT. Amino acid sequence: CASSPTGREAFF.

The rearrangement joins TRBV5-1 to TRBJ1-2; maybe TRBD1 (6 bases). Between the trimmed V and J ends, which lost 4 bases and 2 bases, there was a span of 15 bases. The CDR3 has 15 residues. Germline V gives CDR1 SGHRS, CDR2 YFSETQ. The CDR3 nucleotides are TGCGCCAGCAGCCGCACACAGGGAATGAACTATGGCTACACCTTC. Residues: CASSRTQGMNYGYTF.

This chain connects TRBV5-1 to TRBJ1-6, with D hard to call. Trimming stripped 0 bases from V and 0 bases from J, with 7 bases between. Germline assignment: CDR1 SGHRS and CDR2 YFSETQ. The CDR3 is 16 residues long. The CDR3 loop is CASSLGLNSYNSPLHF. Written as DNA, the CDR3 is TGCGCCAGCAGCTTGGGGCTGAACTCCTATAATTCACCCCTCCACTTT.

The chain couples TRBV10-3 to TRBJ2-3; 7 bases match TRBD1. Germline trimming cut 7 bases from V and 3 bases from J; bases unmatched to any gene: 4. CDR1 and CDR2 from the germline V gene are ENHRY and SYGVKD. The CDR3 sequence is 13 residues long. The CDR3 is CAITDRVTDTQYF. The CDR3 nucleotides are TGTGCCATCACCGACAGGGTAACAGATACGCAGTATTTT.

The chain carries TRBV30 and TRBJ2-7; 7 bases are a match to TRBD1. There are 14 residues in the CDR3. In germline, CDR1 is GTSNPN, CDR2 SVGIG (reference sequence). V shed 5 bases and J 7 bases; nucleotides not matched to a gene: 14. The DNA for the CDR3 is TGTGCCTGGGGGGACAGCCCTACGGGTGGGGAGCAGTACTTC. It translates to CAWGDSPTGGEQYF.

The chain uses TRBV19 and TRBJ2-7, with D possibly being TRBD1 (5 bases). The CDR3 is made up of 13 amino acids. Germline CDR1 reads LNHDA; CDR2 reads SQIVND (reference sequence). The V end lost 6 bases, the J end lost 6 bases, and 15 bases lay between the germline ends. This CDR3 reads CASRALGQLEQYF. As DNA, the CDR3 is TGTGCCAGTAGGGCTTTGGGGCAGCTCGAGCAGTACTTC.

The V and J genes are TRBV19 and TRBJ2-3, with D maybe TRBD1 (6 bases). The length of the CDR3 is 13 residues. Germline V gene data show CDR1 as LNHDA and CDR2 as SQIVND (reference sequence). Deletions cut 5 bases from V and 6 bases from J, with 12 bases between. CDR3 in amino acids: CASSPGTSDTQYF. CDR3 DNA: TGTGCCAGTAGTCCCGGGACAAGTGATACGCAGTATTTT.

The chain uses TRBV19 and TRBJ2-1; weak D call: TRBD2 (7 bases). Germline lookup yields CDR1 LNHDA and CDR2 SQIVND (reference sequence). V was trimmed by 3 bases and J by 6 bases, leaving 15 bases between them. The length of the CDR3 is 15 residues. The CDR3 is CASSIGGPLSNEQFF. The CDR3 bases are TGTGCCAGTAGTATCGGGGGGCCGCTGTCCAATGAGCAGTTCTTC. Full variable domain (outside the CDR3, taken from reference TRBV19 and TRBJ2-1): DGGITQSPKYLFRKEGQNVTLSCEQNLNHDAMYWYRQDPGQGLRLIYYSQIVNDFQKGDIAEGYSVSREKKESFPLTVTSAQKNPTAFYLCASSIGGPLSNEQFFGPGTRLTVL.

The chain couples TRBV9 to TRBJ1-2; TRBD1 might be the D (5 bases). This CDR3 region has 14 residues. Trimming cost V 4 bases and J 4 bases, with 14 bases left between them. Per germline, CDR1 SGDLS and CDR2 YYNGEE. CDR3 in DNA: TGTGCCAGCAGCTCCACAGGTTCAGCCTATGGCTACACCTTC. Amino acid sequence: CASSSTGSAYGYTF. The full variable domain, rest sourced from reference TRBV9 and TRBJ1-2, is DSGVTQTPKHLITATGQRVTLRCSPRSGDLSVYWYQQSLDQGLQFLIQYYNGEERAKGNILERFSAQQFPDLHSELNLSSLELGDSALYFCASSSTGSAYGYTFGSGTRLTVV.

The chain uses TRBV6-1 and TRBJ1-2, with TRBD1 matching over 10 bases. V shed 3 bases, J shed 6 bases, and the junction held 10 bases outside the gene matches. From germline, CDR1 is MNHNS and CDR2 SASEGT. The CDR3 runs 16 residues. CDR3 sequence reads: CASSDGQGVSKDGYTF. For the CDR3, the DNA is TGTGCCAGCAGTGACGGACAGGGGGTAAGCAAGGATGGCTACACCTTC.

In this sample, this clone turned up many times. The rearrangement uses TRBV7-9 and TRBJ1-2; D is perhaps TRBD1 (5 bases). CDR1 SEHNR and CDR2 FQNEAQ come from the germline V gene (reference sequence). There are 13 residues in the CDR3. Trimming pared 7 bases from V and 8 bases from J, leaving 17 bases between. The CDR3 here is CASNPYGGGGYTF. CDR3 in DNA: TGTGCCAGCAACCCCTATGGCGGGGGGGGCTACACCTTC.

This clone was counted between two and nine times. The genes are TRBV19 and TRBJ2-7; 10 nucleotides agree with TRBD2. The CDR3 runs 13 residues. The V segment lost 6 bases and the J segment 3 bases; nucleotides outside the gene matches: 2. The germline V gene encodes CDR1 LNHDA and CDR2 SQIVND (reference sequence). The CDR3 sequence is CASRPSGSYEQYF. CDR3 nucleotides: TGTGCCAGTAGACCTAGCGGGAGCTACGAGCAGTACTTC.

The chain combines TRBV27 with TRBJ2-1, with TRBD1 matching 7 bases. With V trimmed by 4 bases and J by 3 bases, 6 bases remained unmatched. This CDR3 has 15 residues. The germline gives CDR1 MNHEY, CDR2 SMNVEV (reference sequence). CDR3 nucleotide sequence: TGTGCCAGCAGTTCGAGGGGGCAGGGCTACAATGAGCAGTTCTTC. This sequence encodes CASSSRGQGYNEQFF.

This clone was picked up a small number of times. The rearrangement links TRBV7-9 to TRBJ1-4; D perhaps matches TRBD1 (6 bases). Germline CDR1 and CDR2: SEHNR and FQNEAQ (reference sequence). Trimming shortened V by 1 base and J by 4 bases, and 10 bases separated the two germline ends. The CDR3 is 15 amino acids. DNA of the CDR3: TGTGCCAGCAGCTTAGGGACAGCGGTTAATGAAAAACTGTTTTTT. Translated: CASSLGTAVNEKLFF.

The V gene is TRBV2, the J gene TRBJ1-4; 7 nucleotides agree with TRBD1. Unmatched junction bases numbered 14, after V lost 5 bases and J lost 8 bases. CDR3 length equals 16 residues. Looked up from germline, CDR1 is SNHLY and CDR2 is FYNNEI. CDR3 protein: CASSLGQAKGTEKLFF. Written as DNA, the CDR3 is TGTGCCAGCAGTCTTGGACAGGCAAAAGGGACCGAAAAACTGTTTTTT.

The chain recombines TRBV19 with TRBJ2-1, with 7 bases matching TRBD2. V lost 5 bases and J lost 9; bases outside the gene matches: 7. CDR1 and CDR2 from the germline V gene are LNHDA and SQIVND (reference sequence). The CDR3 runs 13 residues. The CDR3: CASSFQRDSEQFF. The CDR3 nucleotides read TGTGCCAGTAGTTTCCAGCGGGATAGTGAGCAGTTCTTC.

This clone was picked up a small number of times. The gene calls are TRBV5-1 and TRBJ2-1; D may be TRBD1 (5 bases). Trimming took off 4 bases at V and 1 base at J, with 12 bases between the two ends. Germline loops: CDR1 SGHRS, CDR2 YFSETQ. CDR3 length: 15 residues. The DNA for the CDR3 is TGCGCCAGCAGCGATCACAGGCTATCCTACAATGAGCAGTTCTTC. It yields the protein CASSDHRLSYNEQFF.